Listed below are T cell receptor beta chains from one sample, sequenced in a study of OX40 agonist ivuxolimab in advanced cancers. The protocol was immunoSEQ multiplex PCR, while the TCRdb copy is restricted to in-frame clones and leaves out a portion. The sample records 35,000 to 40,000 clones, 88% being singletons. This material consisted of CD4+ or CD8+ T cells sorted from blood, taken in a trial of the OX40 agonist ivuxolimab. All receptors derive from an adult with an advanced solid tumor such as melanoma, head and neck, liver or kidney cancer. Each CDR3 is given with its conserved first and last residue. A D gene is named only where the DNA matches it firmly. The size of a clone is reported for some rows only, either as once, few or many, or as a class for expanded clones.

v_gene: TRBV6-6; d_gene: -; j_gene: TRBJ1-2; abundance: -; CDR3aa: CASSYSPQGWGYTF; CDR3nt: TGTGCCAGCAGTTACTCTCCACAGGGCTGGGGCTACACCTTC
v_gene: TRBV27; d_gene: TRBD2; j_gene: TRBJ2-7; abundance: -; CDR3aa: CASSLLAGGPSSYEQYF; CDR3nt: TGTGCCAGCAGTTTACTAGCGGGAGGGCCTTCCTCCTACGAGCAGTACTTC
v_gene: TRBV5-1; d_gene: -; j_gene: TRBJ2-1; abundance: -; CDR3aa: CASALGVNEQFF; CDR3nt: TGCGCCAGCGCCCTGGGGGTCAATGAGCAGTTCTTC
v_gene: TRBV19; d_gene: -; j_gene: TRBJ2-1; abundance: -; CDR3aa: CASSIGLAEYNEQFF; CDR3nt: TGTGCCAGTAGTATTGGCCTAGCTGAGTACAATGAGCAGTTCTTC
v_gene: TRBV4-1; d_gene: TRBD1; j_gene: TRBJ2-7; abundance: -; CDR3aa: CASSQGLGDSEQYF; CDR3nt: TGCGCCAGCAGCCAAGGGCTAGGGGACAGCGAGCAGTACTTC
v_gene: TRBV5-6; d_gene: -; j_gene: TRBJ1-1; abundance: -; CDR3aa: CASSLVGTVNTEAFF; CDR3nt: TGTGCCAGCAGCTTGGTTGGGACGGTGAACACTGAAGCTTTCTTT
v_gene: TRBV5-1; d_gene: -; j_gene: TRBJ2-7; abundance: -; CDR3aa: CASSPDLAVDEQYF; CDR3nt: TGCGCCAGCAGCCCGGATTTGGCGGTTGACGAGCAGTACTTC
v_gene: TRBV6-6; d_gene: TRBD1; j_gene: TRBJ1-2; abundance: once; CDR3aa: CASTNIQGFYGYTF; CDR3nt: TGTGCCAGCACCAACATACAGGGGTTCTATGGCTACACCTTC
v_gene: TRBV6-1; d_gene: TRBD1; j_gene: TRBJ2-7; abundance: -; CDR3aa: CASSGAGGPYEQYF; CDR3nt: TGTGCCAGCAGTGGGGCAGGGGGCCCCTACGAGCAGTACTTC
v_gene: TRBV7-2; d_gene: TRBD1; j_gene: TRBJ2-2; abundance: -; CDR3aa: CASSFLPGTGSTGELFF; CDR3nt: TGTGCCAGCAGCTTTCTACCAGGGACAGGGAGCACCGGGGAGCTGTTTTTT
v_gene: TRBV4-1; d_gene: -; j_gene: TRBJ2-1; abundance: -; CDR3aa: CASSHGGQYNEQFF; CDR3nt: TGCGCCAGCAGCCATGGCGGACAGTACAATGAGCAGTTCTTC
v_gene: TRBV29-1; d_gene: -; j_gene: TRBJ1-2; abundance: once; CDR3aa: CSAPGPYGYTF; CDR3nt: TGCAGCGCCCCGGGACCCTATGGCTACACCTTC
v_gene: TRBV11-2; d_gene: -; j_gene: TRBJ1-6; abundance: few; CDR3aa: CASSFRGGSPLHF; CDR3nt: TGTGCCAGCAGCTTTAGGGGAGGATCACCCCTCCACTTT
v_gene: TRBV5-1; d_gene: -; j_gene: TRBJ1-1; abundance: -; CDR3aa: CASSGTRASEAFF; CDR3nt: TGCGCCAGCAGCGGGACCAGGGCCTCTGAAGCTTTCTTT
v_gene: TRBV6-1; d_gene: -; j_gene: TRBJ1-1; abundance: -; CDR3aa: CASSEFMNTEAFF; CDR3nt: TGTGCCAGCAGTGAATTTATGAACACTGAAGCTTTCTTT
v_gene: TRBV4-1; d_gene: -; j_gene: TRBJ2-3; abundance: -; CDR3aa: CASSLPLYGAGKIGFGDTQYF; CDR3nt: TGCGCCAGCAGCCTTCCGCTATACGGGGCGGGAAAAATAGGATTTGGAGATACGCAGTATTTT
v_gene: TRBV2; d_gene: TRBD1; j_gene: TRBJ1-5; abundance: -; CDR3aa: CASSLTGVHQPQHF; CDR3nt: TGTGCCAGCAGTCTGACAGGGGTCCATCAGCCCCAGCATTTT
v_gene: TRBV5-6; d_gene: -; j_gene: TRBJ1-1; abundance: -; CDR3aa: CASRRGGDGANTEAFF; CDR3nt: TGTGCCAGCAGGAGAGGGGGAGATGGGGCAAACACTGAAGCTTTCTTT
v_gene: TRBV19; d_gene: TRBD2; j_gene: TRBJ2-1; abundance: -; CDR3aa: CASSIPRLAVHEQFF; CDR3nt: TGTGCCAGTAGTATTCCCCGGCTAGCGGTACATGAGCAGTTCTTC
v_gene: TRBV5-1; d_gene: -; j_gene: TRBJ1-1; abundance: -; CDR3aa: CASSFQSEAKEGAFF; CDR3nt: TGCGCCAGCAGCTTCCAAAGCGAGGCTAAAGAGGGGGCTTTCTTT
v_gene: TRBV4-2; d_gene: -; j_gene: TRBJ2-7; abundance: -; CDR3aa: CASQQGDEQYF; CDR3nt: TGTGCCAGCCAACAGGGAGACGAGCAGTACTTC
v_gene: TRBV7-9; d_gene: -; j_gene: TRBJ2-5; abundance: -; CDR3aa: CASSPILGRVGTQYF; CDR3nt: TGTGCCAGCAGCCCGATCCTAGGCAGGGTCGGCACCCAGTACTTC
v_gene: TRBV7-9; d_gene: -; j_gene: TRBJ1-2; abundance: -; CDR3aa: CASSFDYGYTF; CDR3nt: TGTGCCAGCAGCTTTGACTATGGCTACACCTTC
v_gene: TRBV9; d_gene: -; j_gene: TRBJ2-5; abundance: -; CDR3aa: CASSGGAGETQYF; CDR3nt: TGTGCCAGCAGCGGGGGGGCAGGAGAGACCCAGTACTTC
v_gene: TRBV11-2; d_gene: -; j_gene: TRBJ1-4; abundance: -; CDR3aa: CASRLGRAGTNEKLFF; CDR3nt: TGTGCCAGCAGGCTGGGCAGGGCGGGAACTAATGAAAAACTGTTTTTT
v_gene: TRBV19; d_gene: -; j_gene: TRBJ1-6; abundance: -; CDR3aa: CASSYGSSYNSPLHF; CDR3nt: TGTGCCAGCTCCTACGGAAGCTCCTATAATTCACCCCTCCACTTT
v_gene: TRBV2; d_gene: -; j_gene: TRBJ2-3; abundance: -; CDR3aa: CASREGGGLRTDTQYF; CDR3nt: TGTGCCAGCAGGGAAGGGGGGGGCTTACGCACAGATACGCAGTATTTT
v_gene: TRBV6-1; d_gene: TRBD1; j_gene: TRBJ1-1; abundance: -; CDR3aa: CASSGTRTGEVEAFF; CDR3nt: TGTGCCAGCAGTGGGACTCGGACAGGAGAAGTTGAAGCTTTCTTT
v_gene: TRBV7-9; d_gene: TRBD1; j_gene: TRBJ2-7; abundance: -; CDR3aa: CASSSPQGAYEQYF; CDR3nt: TGTGCCAGCAGCTCCCCACAGGGGGCATACGAGCAGTACTTC
v_gene: TRBV2; d_gene: -; j_gene: TRBJ2-1; abundance: -; CDR3aa: CASNEIGDEQFF; CDR3nt: TGTGCCAGCAACGAGATCGGGGATGAGCAGTTCTTC
v_gene: TRBV7-9; d_gene: TRBD2; j_gene: TRBJ2-1; abundance: -; CDR3aa: CASSGRSGGSSYNEQFF; CDR3nt: TGTGCCAGCAGCGGGAGAAGCGGGGGGAGCTCCTACAATGAGCAGTTCTTC
v_gene: TRBV27; d_gene: -; j_gene: TRBJ1-5; abundance: -; CDR3aa: CASSVDRTGNQPQHF; CDR3nt: TGTGCCAGCAGTGTAGACAGGACTGGCAATCAGCCCCAGCATTTT
v_gene: TRBV5-5; d_gene: TRBD2; j_gene: TRBJ2-3; abundance: -; CDR3aa: CASSWTSGRTDTQYF; CDR3nt: TGTGCCAGCAGCTGGACTAGCGGGAGGACAGATACGCAGTATTTT
v_gene: TRBV19; d_gene: -; j_gene: TRBJ1-4; abundance: once; CDR3aa: CASIHRGLTNEKLFF; CDR3nt: TGTGCCAGTATCCATCGGGGCTTAACTAATGAAAAACTGTTTTTT
v_gene: TRBV29-1; d_gene: TRBD1; j_gene: TRBJ2-7; abundance: few; CDR3aa: CSVEGQGYEQYF; CDR3nt: TGCAGCGTTGAGGGACAGGGGTACGAGCAGTACTTC
v_gene: TRBV4-1; d_gene: -; j_gene: TRBJ2-3; abundance: -; CDR3aa: CASSQPADTQYF; CDR3nt: TGCGCCAGCAGCCAACCCGCAGATACGCAGTATTTT
v_gene: TRBV4-1; d_gene: TRBD2; j_gene: TRBJ2-3; abundance: -; CDR3aa: CASSQDGRPQWAGETDTQYF; CDR3nt: TGCGCCAGCAGCCAAGATGGAAGGCCCCAGTGGGCGGGAGAAACAGATACGCAGTATTTT
v_gene: TRBV30; d_gene: -; j_gene: TRBJ1-3; abundance: few; CDR3aa: CAWSRGVGDTIYF; CDR3nt: TGTGCCTGGAGTCGGGGAGTAGGGGACACCATATATTTT
v_gene: TRBV19; d_gene: -; j_gene: TRBJ1-1; abundance: -; CDR3aa: CASSLNPGGTEAFF; CDR3nt: TGTGCCAGTAGTCTTAATCCGGGGGGGACTGAAGCTTTCTTT
v_gene: TRBV5-1; d_gene: TRBD2; j_gene: TRBJ2-3; abundance: -; CDR3aa: CASGASGALTDTQYF; CDR3nt: TGCGCCAGCGGGGCTAGCGGGGCTCTCACAGATACGCAGTATTTT
v_gene: TRBV30; d_gene: TRBD2; j_gene: TRBJ2-2; abundance: -; CDR3aa: CAWEPLATGELFF; CDR3nt: TGTGCCTGGGAACCACTAGCGACCGGGGAGCTGTTTTTT
v_gene: TRBV30; d_gene: TRBD1; j_gene: TRBJ2-4; abundance: -; CDR3aa: CAWTSLSGTGDRLAKNIQYF; CDR3nt: TGTGCCTGGACGTCTCTCTCCGGGACAGGGGACCGTCTAGCCAAAAACATTCAGTACTTC
v_gene: TRBV2; d_gene: -; j_gene: TRBJ1-3; abundance: -; CDR3aa: CASQLRHSGNTIYF; CDR3nt: TGTGCCAGCCAACTGCGTCACTCGGGAAACACCATATATTTT
v_gene: TRBV5-4; d_gene: -; j_gene: TRBJ1-4; abundance: once; CDR3aa: CASSLVRDEKLFF; CDR3nt: TGTGCCAGCAGCTTGGTCAGGGATGAAAAACTGTTTTTT
v_gene: TRBV5-6; d_gene: -; j_gene: TRBJ1-4; abundance: -; CDR3aa: CASSLVLNEKLFF; CDR3nt: TGTGCCAGCAGCTTGGTACTTAATGAAAAACTGTTTTTT
v_gene: TRBV27; d_gene: -; j_gene: TRBJ2-1; abundance: -; CDR3aa: CASSLGARRGGLGYNEQFF; CDR3nt: TGTGCCAGCAGTTTAGGGGCCCGCCGAGGGGGGCTCGGGTACAATGAGCAGTTCTTC
v_gene: TRBV5-4; d_gene: -; j_gene: TRBJ1-3; abundance: -; CDR3aa: CASSVLGGLGETIYF; CDR3nt: TGTGCCAGCAGCGTCTTAGGGGGGCTGGGAGAGACCATATATTTT
v_gene: TRBV6-6; d_gene: -; j_gene: TRBJ1-1; abundance: -; CDR3aa: CASYALTEAFF; CDR3nt: TGTGCCAGCTACGCGTTGACTGAAGCTTTCTTT
v_gene: TRBV6-5; d_gene: -; j_gene: TRBJ1-3; abundance: -; CDR3aa: CASSPRASGNTIYF; CDR3nt: TGTGCCAGCAGTCCTCGCGCTTCTGGAAACACCATATATTTT
v_gene: TRBV14; d_gene: -; j_gene: TRBJ1-2; abundance: -; CDR3aa: CASSQGRPVAFYGYTF; CDR3nt: TGTGCCAGCAGCCAAGGCAGGCCTGTAGCCTTCTATGGCTACACCTTC
v_gene: TRBV29-1; d_gene: TRBD2; j_gene: TRBJ2-7; abundance: few; CDR3aa: CSVEGASGRYYEQYF; CDR3nt: TGCAGCGTTGAAGGGGCTAGCGGGAGGTACTACGAGCAGTACTTC
v_gene: TRBV19; d_gene: TRBD1; j_gene: TRBJ2-7; abundance: -; CDR3aa: CATEGQGLNEQYF; CDR3nt: TGTGCCACCGAAGGACAGGGATTGAACGAGCAGTACTTC
v_gene: TRBV6-4; d_gene: -; j_gene: TRBJ2-1; abundance: few; CDR3aa: CASSDRAGAGDEQFF; CDR3nt: TGTGCCAGCAGTGACCGGGCGGGGGCCGGGGATGAGCAGTTCTTC